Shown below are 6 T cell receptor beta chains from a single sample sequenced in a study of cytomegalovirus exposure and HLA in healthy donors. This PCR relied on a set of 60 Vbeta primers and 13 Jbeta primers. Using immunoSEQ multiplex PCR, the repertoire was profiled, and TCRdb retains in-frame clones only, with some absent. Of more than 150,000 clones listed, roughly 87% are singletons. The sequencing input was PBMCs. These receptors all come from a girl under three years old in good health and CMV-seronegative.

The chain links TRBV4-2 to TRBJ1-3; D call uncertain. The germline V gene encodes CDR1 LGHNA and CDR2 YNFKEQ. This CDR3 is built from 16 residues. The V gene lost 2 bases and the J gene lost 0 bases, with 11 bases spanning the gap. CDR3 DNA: TGTGCCAGCAGCCAACGTAATCAGAACTCTGGAAACACCATATATTTT. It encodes CASSQRNQNSGNTIYF.

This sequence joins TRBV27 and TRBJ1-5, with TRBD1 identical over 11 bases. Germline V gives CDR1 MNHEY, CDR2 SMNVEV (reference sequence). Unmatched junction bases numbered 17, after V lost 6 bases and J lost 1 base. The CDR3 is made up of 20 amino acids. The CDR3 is CASSYSRDRGDEGSNQPQHF. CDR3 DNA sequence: TGTGCCAGCAGCTACTCCCGGGACAGGGGGGACGAAGGGAGCAATCAGCCCCAGCATTTT.

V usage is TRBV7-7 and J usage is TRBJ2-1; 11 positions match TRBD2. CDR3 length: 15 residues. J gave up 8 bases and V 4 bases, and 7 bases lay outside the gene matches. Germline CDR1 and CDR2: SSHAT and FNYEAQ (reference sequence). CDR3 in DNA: TGTGCCAGCAGCTCCATAGCGGGAGGGACGGATGAGCAGTTCTTC. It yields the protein CASSSIAGGTDEQFF.

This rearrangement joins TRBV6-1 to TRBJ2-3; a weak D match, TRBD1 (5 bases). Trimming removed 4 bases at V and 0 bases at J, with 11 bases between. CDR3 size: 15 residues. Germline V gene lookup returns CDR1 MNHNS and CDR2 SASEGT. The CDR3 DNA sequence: TGTGCCAGCAGTGTCGACAGCCCTAGCACAGATACGCAGTATTTT. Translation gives CASSVDSPSTDTQYF.

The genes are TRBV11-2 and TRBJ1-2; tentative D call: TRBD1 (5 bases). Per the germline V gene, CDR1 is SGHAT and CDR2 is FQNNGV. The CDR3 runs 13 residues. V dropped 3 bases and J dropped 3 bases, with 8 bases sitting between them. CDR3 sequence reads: CASSFQGYYGYTF. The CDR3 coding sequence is TGTGCCAGCAGCTTTCAGGGTTACTATGGCTACACCTTC.

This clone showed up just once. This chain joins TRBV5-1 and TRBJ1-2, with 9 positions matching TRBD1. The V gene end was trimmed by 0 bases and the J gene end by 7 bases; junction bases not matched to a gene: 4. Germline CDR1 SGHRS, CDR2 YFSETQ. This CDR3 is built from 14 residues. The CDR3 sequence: CASSLGTGDGGYTF. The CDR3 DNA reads TGCGCCAGCAGCTTGGGGACAGGGGACGGTGGCTACACCTTC.